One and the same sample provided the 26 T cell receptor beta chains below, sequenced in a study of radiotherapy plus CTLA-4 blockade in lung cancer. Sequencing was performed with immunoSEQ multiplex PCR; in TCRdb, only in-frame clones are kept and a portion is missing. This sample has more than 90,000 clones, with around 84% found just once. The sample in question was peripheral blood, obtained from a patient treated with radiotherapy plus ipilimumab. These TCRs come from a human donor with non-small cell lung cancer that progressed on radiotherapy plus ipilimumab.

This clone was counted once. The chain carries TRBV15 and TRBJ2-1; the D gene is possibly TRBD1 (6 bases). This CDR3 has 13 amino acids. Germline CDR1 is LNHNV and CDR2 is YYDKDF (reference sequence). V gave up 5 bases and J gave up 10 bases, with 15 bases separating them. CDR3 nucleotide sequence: TGTGCCACCAGCTTCTGGGGGCCTGGGGAGCAGTTCTTC. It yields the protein CATSFWGPGEQFF.

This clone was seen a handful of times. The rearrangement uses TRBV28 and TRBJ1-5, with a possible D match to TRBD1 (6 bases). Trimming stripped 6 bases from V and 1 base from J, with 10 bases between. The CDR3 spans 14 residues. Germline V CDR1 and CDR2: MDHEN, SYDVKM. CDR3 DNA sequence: TGTGCCAGCAGCCCCGACAGGAGCAATCAGCCCCAGCATTTT. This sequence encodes CASSPDRSNQPQHF.

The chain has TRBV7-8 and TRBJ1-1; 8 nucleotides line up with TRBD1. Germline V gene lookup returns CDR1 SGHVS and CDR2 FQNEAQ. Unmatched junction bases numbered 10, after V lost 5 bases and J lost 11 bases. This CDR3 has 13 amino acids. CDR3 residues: CASSRGETGDAFF. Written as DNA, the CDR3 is TGTGCCAGCAGCCGGGGGGAGACAGGGGACGCTTTCTTT.

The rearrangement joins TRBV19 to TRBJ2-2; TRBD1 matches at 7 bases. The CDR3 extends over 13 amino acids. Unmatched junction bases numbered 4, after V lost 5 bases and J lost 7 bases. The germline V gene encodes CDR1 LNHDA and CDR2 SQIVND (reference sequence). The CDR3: CASSVGGHGELFF. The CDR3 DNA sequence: TGTGCCAGTAGTGTAGGGGGCCACGGGGAGCTGTTTTTT.

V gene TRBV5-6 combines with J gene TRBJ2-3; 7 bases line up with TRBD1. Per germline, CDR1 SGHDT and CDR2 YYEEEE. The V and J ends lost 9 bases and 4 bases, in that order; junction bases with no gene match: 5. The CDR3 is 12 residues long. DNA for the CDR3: TGTGCCACCCGCCAGGGGGCAGATACGCAGTATTTT. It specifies CATRQGADTQYF.

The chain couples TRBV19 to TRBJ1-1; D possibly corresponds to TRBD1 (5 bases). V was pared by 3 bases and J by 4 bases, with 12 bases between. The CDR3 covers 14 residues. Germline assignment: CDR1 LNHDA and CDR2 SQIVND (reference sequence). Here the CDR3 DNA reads TGTGCCAGTAGTATGGGTCGGCAGGGCACTGAAGCTTTCTTT. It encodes CASSMGRQGTEAFF. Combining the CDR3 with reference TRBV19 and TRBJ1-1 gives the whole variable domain DGGITQSPKYLFRKEGQNVTLSCEQNLNHDAMYWYRQDPGQGLRLIYYSQIVNDFQKGDIAEGYSVSREKKESFPLTVTSAQKNPTAFYLCASSMGRQGTEAFFGQGTRLTVV.

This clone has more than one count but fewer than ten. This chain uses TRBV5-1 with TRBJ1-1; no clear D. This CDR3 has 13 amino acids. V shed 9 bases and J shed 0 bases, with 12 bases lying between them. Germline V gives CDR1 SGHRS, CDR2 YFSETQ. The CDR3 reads CATRQGMNTEAFF. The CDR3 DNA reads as TGCGCCACACGACAAGGAATGAACACTGAAGCTTTCTTT.

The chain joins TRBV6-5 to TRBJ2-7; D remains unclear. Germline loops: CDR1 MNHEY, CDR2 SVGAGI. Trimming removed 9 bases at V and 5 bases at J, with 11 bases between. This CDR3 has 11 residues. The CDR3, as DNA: TGTGCCAGTAAGAAGCGTAACGAGCAGTACGTC. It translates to CASKKRNEQYV.

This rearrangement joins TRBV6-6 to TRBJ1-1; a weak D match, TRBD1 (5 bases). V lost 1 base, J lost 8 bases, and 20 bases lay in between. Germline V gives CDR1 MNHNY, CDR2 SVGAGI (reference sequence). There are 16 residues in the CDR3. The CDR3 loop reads CASSYYNRITAIEAFF. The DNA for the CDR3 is TGTGCCAGCAGTTACTATAACAGGATTACTGCTATAGAAGCTTTCTTT.

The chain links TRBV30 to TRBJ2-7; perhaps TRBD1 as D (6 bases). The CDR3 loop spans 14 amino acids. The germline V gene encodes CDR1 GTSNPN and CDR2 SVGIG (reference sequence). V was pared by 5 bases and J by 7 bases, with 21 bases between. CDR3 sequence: CAWRSPGPGEEQYF. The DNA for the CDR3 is TGTGCCTGGCGCTCCCCCGGGCCAGGGGAGGAGCAGTACTTC.

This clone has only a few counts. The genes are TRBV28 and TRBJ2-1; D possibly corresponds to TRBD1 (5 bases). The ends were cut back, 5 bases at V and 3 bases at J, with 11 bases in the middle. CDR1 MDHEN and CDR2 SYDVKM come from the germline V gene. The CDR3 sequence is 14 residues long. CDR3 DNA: TGTGCCAGCAGTGTCATCAGGGTCTACAATGAGCAGTTCTTC. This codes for CASSVIRVYNEQFF.

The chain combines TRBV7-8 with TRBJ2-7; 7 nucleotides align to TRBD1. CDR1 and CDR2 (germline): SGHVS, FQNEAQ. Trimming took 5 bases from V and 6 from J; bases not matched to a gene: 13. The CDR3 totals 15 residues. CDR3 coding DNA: TGTGCCAGCAGCATTCGGGACAGACCTTCTGGCGAGCAGTACTTC. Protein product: CASSIRDRPSGEQYF.

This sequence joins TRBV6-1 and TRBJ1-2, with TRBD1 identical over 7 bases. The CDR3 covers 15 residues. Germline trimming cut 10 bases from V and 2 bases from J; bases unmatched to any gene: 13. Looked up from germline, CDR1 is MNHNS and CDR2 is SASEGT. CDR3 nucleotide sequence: TGTGCCACCACAAAGGAATGGGGACAGAACTATGGCTACACCTTC. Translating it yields CATTKEWGQNYGYTF.

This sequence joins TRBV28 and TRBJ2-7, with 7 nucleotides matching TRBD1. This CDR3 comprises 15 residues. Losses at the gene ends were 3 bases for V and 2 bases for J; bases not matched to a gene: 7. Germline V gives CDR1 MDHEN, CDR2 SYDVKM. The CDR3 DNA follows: TGTGCCAGCAGTTTCTCCGGGACAGAAGCCTACGAGCAGTACTTC. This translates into CASSFSGTEAYEQYF.

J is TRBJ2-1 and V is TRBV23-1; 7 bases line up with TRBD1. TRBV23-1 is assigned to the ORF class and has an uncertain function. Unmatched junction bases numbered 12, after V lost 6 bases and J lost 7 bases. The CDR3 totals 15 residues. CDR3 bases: TGCGCCAGCAGGCACCCCGGGACAGATGGGAATGAGCAGTTCTTC. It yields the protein CASRHPGTDGNEQFF.

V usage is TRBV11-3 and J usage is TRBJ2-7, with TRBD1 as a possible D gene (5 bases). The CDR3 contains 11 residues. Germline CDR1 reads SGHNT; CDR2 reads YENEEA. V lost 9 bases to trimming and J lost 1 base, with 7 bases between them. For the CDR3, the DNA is TGTGCCAGTAGACAGTCCTACGAGCAGTACTTC. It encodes CASRQSYEQYF.

This chain's CDR3 is CASSFSQGAAKFYEQYF. The CDR3 coding sequence is TGTGCCAGCAGTTTTTCTCAGGGCGCAGCCAAATTCTACGAGCAGTACTTC. This chain connects TRBV27 to TRBJ2-7; possibly TRBD1 for D (5 bases). This CDR3 is 17 amino acids long. CDR1 is MNHEY, CDR2 SMNVEV, per germline (reference sequence). V shed 3 bases and J shed 3 bases, with 21 bases lying between them.

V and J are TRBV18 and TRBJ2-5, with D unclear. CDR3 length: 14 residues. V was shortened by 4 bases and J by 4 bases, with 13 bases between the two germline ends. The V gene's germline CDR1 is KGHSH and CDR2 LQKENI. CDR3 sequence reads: CASSLEGNLETQYF. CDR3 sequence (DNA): TGTGCCAGCTCACTTGAAGGGAACTTAGAGACCCAGTACTTC.

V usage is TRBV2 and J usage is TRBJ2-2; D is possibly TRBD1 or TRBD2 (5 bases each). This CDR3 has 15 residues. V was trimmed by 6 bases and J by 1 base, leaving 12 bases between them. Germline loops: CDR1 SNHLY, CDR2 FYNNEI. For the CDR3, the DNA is TGTGCCAGCAGATGGGAGACAGTGAACACCGGGGAGCTGTTTTTT. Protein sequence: CASRWETVNTGELFF.

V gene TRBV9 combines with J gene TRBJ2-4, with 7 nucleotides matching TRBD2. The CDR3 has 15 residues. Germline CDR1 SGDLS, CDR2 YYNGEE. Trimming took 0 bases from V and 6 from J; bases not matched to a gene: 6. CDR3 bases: TGTGCCAGCAGCGTAGGCGCGGGGGTGGGAAACATTCAGTACTTC. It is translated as CASSVGAGVGNIQYF.

The CDR3 DNA reads as TGTGCCAGCAGCTCGAGACCCTACGAGCAGTACTTC. Translation gives CASSSRPYEQYF. The gene calls are TRBV7-8 and TRBJ2-7; no clear D gene. Germline values: CDR1 SGHVS, CDR2 FQNEAQ. This CDR3 has 12 residues. Trimming stripped 4 bases from V and 2 bases from J, with 6 bases between.

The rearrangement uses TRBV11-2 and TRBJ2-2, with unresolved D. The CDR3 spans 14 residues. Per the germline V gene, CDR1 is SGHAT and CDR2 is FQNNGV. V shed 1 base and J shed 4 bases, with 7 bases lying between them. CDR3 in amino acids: CASSLVLITGELFF. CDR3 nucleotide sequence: TGTGCCAGCAGCTTAGTTCTAATCACCGGGGAGCTGTTTTTT. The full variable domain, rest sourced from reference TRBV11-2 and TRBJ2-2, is EAGVAQSPRYKIIEKRQSVAFWCNPISGHATLYWYQQILGQGPKLLIQFQNNGVVDDSQLPKDRFSAERLKGVDSTLKIQPAKLEDSAVYLCASSLVLITGELFFGEGSRLTVL.

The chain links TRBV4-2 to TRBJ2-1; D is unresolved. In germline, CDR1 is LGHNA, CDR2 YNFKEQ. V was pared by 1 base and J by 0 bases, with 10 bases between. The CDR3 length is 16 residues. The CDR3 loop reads CASSQVGSSSYNEQFF. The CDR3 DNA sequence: TGTGCCAGCAGCCAAGTAGGATCGAGCTCCTACAATGAGCAGTTCTTC.

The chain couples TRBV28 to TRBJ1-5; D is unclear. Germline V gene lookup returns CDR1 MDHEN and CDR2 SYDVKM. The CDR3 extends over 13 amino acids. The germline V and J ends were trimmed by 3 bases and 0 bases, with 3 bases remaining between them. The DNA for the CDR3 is TGTGCCAGCAGTTTTAATAGCAATCAGCCCCAGCATTTT. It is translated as CASSFNSNQPQHF.

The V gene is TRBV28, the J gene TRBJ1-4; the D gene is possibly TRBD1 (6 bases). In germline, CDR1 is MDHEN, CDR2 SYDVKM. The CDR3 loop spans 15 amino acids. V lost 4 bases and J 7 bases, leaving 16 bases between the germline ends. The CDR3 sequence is CASSWWGAEGEKLFF. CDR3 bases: TGTGCCAGCAGTTGGTGGGGGGCTGAAGGTGAAAAACTGTTTTTT. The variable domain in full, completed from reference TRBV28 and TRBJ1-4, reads DVKVTQSSRYLVKRTGEKVFLECVQDMDHENMFWYRQDPGLGLRLIYFSYDVKMKEKGDIPEGYSVSREKKERFSLILESASTNQTSMYLCASSWWGAEGEKLFFGSGTQLSVL.

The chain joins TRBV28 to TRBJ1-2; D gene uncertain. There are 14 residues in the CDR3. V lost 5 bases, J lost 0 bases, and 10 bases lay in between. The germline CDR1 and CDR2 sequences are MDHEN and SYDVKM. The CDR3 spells CASSLEPSNYGYTF. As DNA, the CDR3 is TGTGCCAGCAGTCTCGAACCCTCTAACTATGGCTACACCTTC.